This TCR beta chain was identified during a study of T-cell memory formation after mild COVID-19 (dated by TCRdb to the early 2020s). A note on the overall study: TCR sequence clusters from the two donors were largely donor specific. T-cell clones expanding and contracting after mild COVID-19 in a couple of donors were tracked by longitudinal TCRalpha and TCRbeta repertoire sequencing. Two young, previously healthy adult volunteers made up the cohort, one male and one female. The paper as a whole reports these results and caveats: Clones that contracted from day 15 to 85 showed balanced CD4/CD8 phenotypes, whereas a second wave of clones that expanded from day 15 to 37 leaned towards CD4+. Contracting CD4+ clones were located mainly in the CM and EM memory subsets, whereas CD8+ clones were found to be enriched in EMRA. The study covered only a couple of mild cases, and larger cohorts including severe cases with pre-infection samples were considered necessary. Some responding clones were detected in pre-infection memory, suggesting pre-existing cross-reactive memory T cells joined the SARS-CoV-2 response. Whether the second-wave clones peaking on day 37 were SARS-CoV-2 specific was not confirmed.

This clonotype has ten or more counts. No antigen is known for it. No much larger clone exists at a distance of one base, and base qualities are not known. The data were produced on an Illumina NovaSeq 6000. TCRalpha and TCRbeta cDNA libraries were constructed by 5'RACE with constant-segment primers, with sample barcodes and unique molecular identifiers being introduced. Trizol reagent was used to extract RNA from every sample. The libraries were amplified in two PCR steps, and the second step added a second sample barcode and Illumina TruSeq adapters. Libraries were sequenced on an Illumina NovaSeq with 2 x 150 bp paired-end reads. The authors' analysis ran thus. Demultiplexing of reads and collapsing into UMI-guided consensus sequences were performed with migec v1.2.7. With mixcr v2.1.11, UMI consensuses were aligned to TRA and TRB V and J templates and assembled into clonotypes. Clonotypes were classified as expanded or contracted when called significant by both edgeR and NoisET, with noise models trained on biological replicates. For edgeR calls, the thresholds were a false discovery rate-adjusted p below 0.01 and a log2 fold-change of 1. As an exploratory analysis of dynamics, max-normalized trajectories of the 1000 most abundant clonotypes were examined with PCA combined with hierarchical clustering. Separately sequenced CD4+ and CD8+ repertoires were used to assign the CD4 or CD8 phenotype of responding clones. The public sequencing data were trimmed at Q25 with fastp and processed into clonotypes with MiXCR by TCRdb, which kept only in-frame beta chains. Each CDR3 protein appears once, grouped with its most common genes and DNA. The V and J calls come from TCRdb's annotation, not from the publication. A total of approximately 190,000 distinct CDR3 sequences appear in this sample, around 16% of them only once. 2.4% of the sample rests with the top ten.

Ficoll-Paque density gradient centrifugation was used to isolate PBMCs. V and J are truncated by 1 base and 1 base respectively, leaving an intervening sequence of 14 bases. There are 16 amino acids in the CDR3, from cysteine to phenylalanine inclusive. Of all the DNA, just the CDR3 is kept, 48 bases in frame from base 1. Source material: PBMCs or a T cell subset sorted from them (not recorded which). This TCR was sampled from an adult woman who had mild COVID-19 (a few samples of this study predate the infection). The sample titles of this study are shuffled in the database, so cell type and time point are left out; the donor was told from shared clones. The rearranged chain carries TRBV12-3 or TRBV12-4 and TRBJ2-7; the best D guess is TRBD2, with 5 bases matching. The CDR3 reads as follows: CASSLGLASLSYEQYF. The DNA is as follows: TGTGCCAGCAGTTTAGGGCTAGCCAGCTTATCCTACGAGCAGTACTTC.